This TCR beta chain was sequenced in a study of CXCR3-negative and CXCR3-positive naive CD8 T cells. General study results and limits: Surface CD5 matched across naive subsets, and TRB CDR3 properties served to infer TCR strength. For naive cells, CXCR3-negative and CXCR3-positive subsets had similar TRBV-TRBJ usage; for memory cells, usage differed.

About this clonotype: The antigen remains unidentified.

Germline V CDR1 and CDR2: SGHRS, YFSETQ. The CDR3 runs 14 residues. Each TRB cDNA library was prepared by 5' RACE (with UMI labels). TCRdb derives one entry per CDR3 protein from the 5' RACE reads, leaving out DNA. The sample totals about 43,000 distinct CDR3 sequences; its top ten clones hold roughly 14%. The sample comprised memory CD8+ T cells from blood. The chain carries TRBV5-1 and TRBJ2-7; checking the TCRdb D call of TRBD1 is not possible without DNA. The TCR sequence derives from a human donor in good health. Some clones in this sample may be carry-over from other donors' samples. The CDR3: CASSLVDRGYEQYF.